The entry below gives a single T cell receptor (beta chain) sequence along with its context. The data derive from a study of blood T cell repertoires in COVID-19. In the study overall: Samples representing acute and convalescent COVID-19 were sourced from the United States, Italy and Spain. T cells, B-cell-depleted T cells, or PBMCs supplied cDNA or gDNA.

Study processing details: Amplifying reference gene primers gave estimates of nucleated cell counts. TCRdb's copy holds only in-frame clones and misses some; the assay was immunoSEQ multiplex PCR. V, J and clone size reflect that table, while D and trimming were determined from the DNA. The table shows about 90,000 clones, with approximately 84% occurring only once. The CDR3 has 12 residues. The germline V gene has CDR1 MDHEN and CDR2 SYDVKM. The germline V and J ends were trimmed by 7 bases and 10 bases, with 14 bases remaining between them. The sequenced material came from peripheral blood. This chain connects TRBV28 to TRBJ2-1; possibly TRBD2 for D (6 bases). This receptor was taken from a man in his sixties with acute or convalescent COVID-19. The CDR3 sequence: CASNVGGDEQFF. DNA of the CDR3: TGTGCCAGCAATGTCGGAGGGGACGAGCAGTTCTTC.